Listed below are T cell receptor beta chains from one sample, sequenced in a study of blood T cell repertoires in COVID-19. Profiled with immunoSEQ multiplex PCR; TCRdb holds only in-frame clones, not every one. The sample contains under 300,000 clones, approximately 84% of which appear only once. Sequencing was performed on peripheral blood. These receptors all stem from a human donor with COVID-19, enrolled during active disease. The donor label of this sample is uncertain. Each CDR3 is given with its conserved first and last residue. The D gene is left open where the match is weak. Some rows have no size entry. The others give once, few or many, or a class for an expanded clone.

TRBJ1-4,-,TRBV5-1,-,TGCGCCAGCAGCTTGGACGGGGCCGGGGGGAATGAAAAACTGTTTTTT,CASSLDGAGGNEKLFF
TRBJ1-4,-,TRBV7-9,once,TGTGCCAGCAGCCCCCACAGGGTGAATACTAATGAAAAACTGTTTTTT,CASSPHRVNTNEKLFF
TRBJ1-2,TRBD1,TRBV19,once,TGTGCCAGTAGTACGGAGGGGGCGTATGGCTACACCTTC,CASSTEGAYGYTF
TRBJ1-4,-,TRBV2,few,TGTGCCAGCAATGTAGCAACTAATGAAAAACTGTTTTTT,CASNVATNEKLFF
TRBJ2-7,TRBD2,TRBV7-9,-,TGTGCCAGCAGCCTGCTCGGGGGGTCGAGCTCCTACGAGCAGTACTTC,CASSLLGGSSSYEQYF
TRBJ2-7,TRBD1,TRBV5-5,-,TGTGCCAGCAGCTTGGTACAGGGGGTCTCCTACGAGCAGTACTTC,CASSLVQGVSYEQYF
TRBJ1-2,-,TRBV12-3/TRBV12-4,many,TGTGCCAGCAGCCTACCGACTAACTATGGCTACACCTTC,CASSLPTNYGYTF
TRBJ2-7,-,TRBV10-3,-,TGTGCCATCATGAGCGGGACAATCTCCTACGAGCAGTACTTC,CAIMSGTISYEQYF
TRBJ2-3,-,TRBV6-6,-,TGTGCCAGCATGAGAGATTCAGATACGCAGTATTTT,CASMRDSDTQYF
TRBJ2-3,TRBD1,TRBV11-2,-,TGTGCCAGCGGATCCTACAGGGGGCCGATAGATACGCAGTATTTT,CASGSYRGPIDTQYF
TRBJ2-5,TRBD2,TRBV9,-,TGTGCCAGCAGCGTAGTAGGGCCAGCGGGAGGTACTGAGACCCAGTACTTC,CASSVVGPAGGTETQYF
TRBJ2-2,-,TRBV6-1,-,TGTGCCAGCAGTGAAGCGTCACAGGGTTACACCGGGGAGCTGTTTTTT,CASSEASQGYTGELFF
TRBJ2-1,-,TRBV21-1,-,TGTGCCAGCACCCCGGTAGCGGGGAGCTCCTACAATGAGCAGTTCTTC,CASTPVAGSSYNEQFF
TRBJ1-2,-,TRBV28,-,TGTGCCAGCAGTTTACCCTTAGGAGAGCATGGCTACACCTTC,CASSLPLGEHGYTF
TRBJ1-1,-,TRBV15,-,TGTGCCACCAGCAGAGGAGGGGGGGTAAACACTGAAGCTTTCTTT,CATSRGGGVNTEAFF
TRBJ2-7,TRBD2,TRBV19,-,TGTGCCAGTAGTATTGGGACTAGCGGGAACTACGAGCAGTACTTC,CASSIGTSGNYEQYF
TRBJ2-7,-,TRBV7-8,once,TGTGCCAGCAGCCCAACAGCGGTCTCTTACGAGCAGTACTTC,CASSPTAVSYEQYF
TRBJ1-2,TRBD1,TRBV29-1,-,TGCAGCGCCCGACAGGGGGACTATGGCTACACCTTC,CSARQGDYGYTF
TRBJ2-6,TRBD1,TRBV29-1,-,TGCAGCGTTGGAGACGCCAGGGGGCTCGGGGCCAACGTCCTGACTTTC,CSVGDARGLGANVLTF
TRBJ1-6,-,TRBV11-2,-,TGTGCCAGCAGCTTAGATGGGTCAGGGTTTAAATCACCCCTCCACTTT,CASSLDGSGFKSPLHF
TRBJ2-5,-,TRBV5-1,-,TGCGCCAGCAGCTTCTATAGCGTAGCTGGCCAAGAGACCCAGTACTTC,CASSFYSVAGQETQYF
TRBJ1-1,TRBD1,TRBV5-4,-,TGTGCCAGCAGACCAGACAGGGGAGGGAACACTGAAGCTTTCTTT,CASRPDRGGNTEAFF
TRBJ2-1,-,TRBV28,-,TGTGCCAGCAGTTCTCCAGGGCTCGAGCAGTTCTTC,CASSSPGLEQFF
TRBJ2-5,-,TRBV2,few,TGTGCCAGCACCAGACAGGGTAGGGGAGGAAAGACCCAGTACTTC,CASTRQGRGGKTQYF
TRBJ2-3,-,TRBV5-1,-,TGCGCCAGCAGCTTCGGCGGGACTAGCACAGATACGCAGTATTTT,CASSFGGTSTDTQYF
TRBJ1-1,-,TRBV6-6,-,TGTGCCAGCACGCTTCCAGGGGTCGACACTGAAGCTTTCTTT,CASTLPGVDTEAFF
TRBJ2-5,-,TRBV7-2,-,TGTGCCAGCAGCTTTAAGTCTCCCGCGGAGACCCAGTACTTC,CASSFKSPAETQYF
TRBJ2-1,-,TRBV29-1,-,TGCAGCGCAACGACTGACTACAATGAGCAGTTCTTC,CSATTDYNEQFF
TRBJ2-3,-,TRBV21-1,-,TGTGCCAGCAGCAAAGGCCCTACTTTGACAGGGAGCACAGATACGCAGTATTTT,CASSKGPTLTGSTDTQYF
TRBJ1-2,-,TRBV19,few,TGTGCCAGTAGTATCCAGGGTTCGGGCAATGGCTACACCTTC,CASSIQGSGNGYTF
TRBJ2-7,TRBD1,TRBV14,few,TGTGCCAGCAGCCTCGACCCCAGACAGGGGGCTTTCCACGAGCAGTACTTC,CASSLDPRQGAFHEQYF
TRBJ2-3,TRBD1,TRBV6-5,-,TGTGCCAGCAGAGTCAGGGGGACAGATACGCAGTATTTT,CASRVRGTDTQYF
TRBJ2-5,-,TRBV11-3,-,TGTGCCAGCAGCTTACGAGAGACCCAGTACTTC,CASSLRETQYF
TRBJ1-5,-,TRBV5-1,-,TGCGCCAGCAGCTTGGACGGGGGTAATGATCAGCCCCAGCATTTT,CASSLDGGNDQPQHF
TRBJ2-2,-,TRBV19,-,TGTGCCACCTCTGAGGGCTCGAACACCGGGGAGCTGTTTTTT,CATSEGSNTGELFF
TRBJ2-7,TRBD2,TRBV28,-,TGTGCCAGCAGTTCCCTAGGGACTAGCGGCTCCTACGAGCAGTACTTC,CASSSLGTSGSYEQYF
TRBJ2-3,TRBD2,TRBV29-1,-,TGCAGCGTTGAAGAAGGGACTAGCGGGACAGATACGCAGTATTTT,CSVEEGTSGTDTQYF
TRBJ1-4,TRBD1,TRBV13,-,TGTGCCAGCAGAATACAGGGGACGGGTAGAGAAAAACTGTTTTTT,CASRIQGTGREKLFF
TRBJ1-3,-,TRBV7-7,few,TGTGCTAGCAGCCACGGCGGCGGCCTTGGAAACACCATATATTTT,CASSHGGGLGNTIYF
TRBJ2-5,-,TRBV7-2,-,TGTGCCAGCAGCTTAATTGCGTCGGAGACCCAGTACTTC,CASSLIASETQYF
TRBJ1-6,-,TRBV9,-,TGTGCCAGCAGCGTAGCGGGGGGAATTAATTCACCCCTCCACTTT,CASSVAGGINSPLHF
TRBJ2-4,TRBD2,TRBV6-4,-,TGTGCCAGCAGTAGCGGGATGGGAAACATTCAGTACTTC,CASSSGMGNIQYF
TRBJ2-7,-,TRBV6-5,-,TGTGCCAGCAGTTACTCGTGGAGGGGTGAGCAGTACTTC,CASSYSWRGEQYF
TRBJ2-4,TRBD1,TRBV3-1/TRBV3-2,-,TGTGCCAGCAGCCAAGATCTTAAGACAGGGATGAACATTCAGTACTTC,CASSQDLKTGMNIQYF
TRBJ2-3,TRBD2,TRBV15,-,TGTGCCACCAGCAGAGATTTAGCGGGAGGGATAGATACGCAGTATTTT,CATSRDLAGGIDTQYF